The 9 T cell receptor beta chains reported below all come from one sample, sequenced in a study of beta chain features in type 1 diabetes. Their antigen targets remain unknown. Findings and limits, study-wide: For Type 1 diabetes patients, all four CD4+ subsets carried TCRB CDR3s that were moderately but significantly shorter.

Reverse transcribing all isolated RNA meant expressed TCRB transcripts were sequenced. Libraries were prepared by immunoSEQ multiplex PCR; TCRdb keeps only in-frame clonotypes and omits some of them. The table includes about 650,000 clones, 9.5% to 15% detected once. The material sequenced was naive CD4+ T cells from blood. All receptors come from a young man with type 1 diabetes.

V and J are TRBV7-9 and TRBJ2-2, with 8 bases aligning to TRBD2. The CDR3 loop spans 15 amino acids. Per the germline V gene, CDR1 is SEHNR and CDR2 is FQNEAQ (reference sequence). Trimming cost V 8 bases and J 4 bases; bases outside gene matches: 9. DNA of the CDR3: TGTGCCAGCTCTAGCCAGCGGGGGTTCACCGGGGAGCTGTTTTTT. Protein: CASSSQRGFTGELFF.

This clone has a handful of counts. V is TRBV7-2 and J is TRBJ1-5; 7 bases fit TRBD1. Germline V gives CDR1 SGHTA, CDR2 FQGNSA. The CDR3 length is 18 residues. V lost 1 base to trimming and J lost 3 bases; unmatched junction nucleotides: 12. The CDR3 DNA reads TGTGCCAGCAGCTTAGTCTGGCAGGGGGGCCGTGTCAATCAGCCCCAGCATTTT. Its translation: CASSLVWQGGRVNQPQHF.

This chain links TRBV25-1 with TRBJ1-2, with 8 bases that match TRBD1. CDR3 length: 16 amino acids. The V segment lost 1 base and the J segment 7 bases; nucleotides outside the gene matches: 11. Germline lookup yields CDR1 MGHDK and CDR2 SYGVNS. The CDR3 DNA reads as TGTGCCAGCAGTGAATTTCGGACAGGGAGGGCAGCTGGCTACACCTTC. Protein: CASSEFRTGRAAGYTF.

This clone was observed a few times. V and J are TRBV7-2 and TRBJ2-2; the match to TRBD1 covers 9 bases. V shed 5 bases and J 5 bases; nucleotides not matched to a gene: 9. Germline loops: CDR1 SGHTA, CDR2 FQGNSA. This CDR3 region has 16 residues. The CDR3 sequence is CASSTGTGRWTGELFF. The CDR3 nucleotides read TGTGCCAGCAGCACCGGGACAGGGAGATGGACCGGGGAGCTGTTTTTT.

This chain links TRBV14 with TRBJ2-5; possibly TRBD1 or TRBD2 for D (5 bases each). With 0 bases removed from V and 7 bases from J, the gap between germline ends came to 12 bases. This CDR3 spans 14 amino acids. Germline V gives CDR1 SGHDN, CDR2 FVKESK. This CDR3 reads CASSQEAGRGTQYF. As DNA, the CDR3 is TGTGCCAGCAGCCAAGAGGCGGGTAGGGGGACCCAGTACTTC.

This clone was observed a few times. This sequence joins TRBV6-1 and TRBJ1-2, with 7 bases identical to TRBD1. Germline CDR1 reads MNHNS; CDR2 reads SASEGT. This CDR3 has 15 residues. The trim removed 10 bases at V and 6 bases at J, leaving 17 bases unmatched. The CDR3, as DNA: TGTGCCACCCTTTACGCCGGGACAGACTTTAATGGCTACACCTTC. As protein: CATLYAGTDFNGYTF.

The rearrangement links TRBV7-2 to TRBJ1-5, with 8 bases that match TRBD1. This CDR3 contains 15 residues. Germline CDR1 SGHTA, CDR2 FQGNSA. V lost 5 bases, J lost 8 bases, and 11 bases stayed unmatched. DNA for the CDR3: TGTGCCAGCAGCCGATCCGGGACAGGCCGTGAGCCCCAGCATTTT. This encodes CASSRSGTGREPQHF.

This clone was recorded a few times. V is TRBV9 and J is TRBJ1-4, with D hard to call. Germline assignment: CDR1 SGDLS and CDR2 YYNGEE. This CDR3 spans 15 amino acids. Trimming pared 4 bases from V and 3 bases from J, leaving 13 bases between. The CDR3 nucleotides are TGTGCCAGCAGCACGCGTCTAGCCCCTAATGAAAAACTGTTTTTT. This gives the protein CASSTRLAPNEKLFF.

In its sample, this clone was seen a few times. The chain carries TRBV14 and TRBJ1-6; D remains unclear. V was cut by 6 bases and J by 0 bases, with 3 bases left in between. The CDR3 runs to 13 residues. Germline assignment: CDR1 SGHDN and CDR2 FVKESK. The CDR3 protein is CASRSSYNSPLHF. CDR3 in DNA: TGTGCCAGCAGGAGCTCCTATAATTCACCCCTCCACTTT.